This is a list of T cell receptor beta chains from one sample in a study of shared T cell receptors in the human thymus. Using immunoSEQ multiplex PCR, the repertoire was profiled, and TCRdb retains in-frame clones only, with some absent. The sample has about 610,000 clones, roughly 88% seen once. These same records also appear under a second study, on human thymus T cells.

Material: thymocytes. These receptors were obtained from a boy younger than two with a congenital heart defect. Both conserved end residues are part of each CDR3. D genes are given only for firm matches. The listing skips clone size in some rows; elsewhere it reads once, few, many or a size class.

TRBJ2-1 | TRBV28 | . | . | CASSPLVQGEDYNEQFF | TGTGCCAGCAGTCCCCTTGTTCAGGGGGAGGACTACAATGAGCAGTTCTTC
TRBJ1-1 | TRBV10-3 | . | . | CAISEGQFLNTEAFF | TGTGCCATCAGTGAGGGACAGTTTTTGAACACTGAAGCTTTCTTT
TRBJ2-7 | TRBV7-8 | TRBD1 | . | CASSLRRRDRGYEQYF | TGTGCCAGCAGCTTAAGGCGGCGGGACAGGGGATACGAGCAGTACTTC
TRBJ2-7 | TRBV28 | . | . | CASTLGTASYEQYF | TGTGCCAGCACGCTTGGGACTGCATCCTACGAGCAGTACTTC
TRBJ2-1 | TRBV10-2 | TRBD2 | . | CASSETRVGGRAMNNEQFF | TGCGCCAGCAGTGAAACTCGTGTGGGAGGGAGGGCGATGAACAATGAGCAGTTCTTC
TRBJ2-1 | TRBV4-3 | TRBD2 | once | CASSQGASGGSDEQFF | TGCGCCAGCAGCCAAGGAGCCAGCGGGGGGAGTGATGAGCAGTTCTTC
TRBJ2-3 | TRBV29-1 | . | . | CSVEIRPEADTQYF | TGCAGCGTTGAAATCAGACCTGAGGCAGATACGCAGTATTTT
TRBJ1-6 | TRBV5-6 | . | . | CASSSGRDLNGGSPLHF | TGTGCCAGCAGCTCGGGGAGGGACCTCAATGGCGGTTCACCCCTCCACTTT
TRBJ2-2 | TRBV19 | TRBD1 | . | CATDMDRGDTGELFF | TGTGCCACCGATATGGACAGGGGCGACACCGGGGAGCTGTTTTTT
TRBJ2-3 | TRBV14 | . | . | CASSLSGGRDTQYF | TGTGCCAGCAGCCTATCGGGTGGTCGAGATACGCAGTATTTT
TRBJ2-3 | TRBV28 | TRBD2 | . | CASRGRERGTDTQYF | TGTGCCAGCAGAGGGCGGGAGAGGGGCACAGATACGCAGTATTTT
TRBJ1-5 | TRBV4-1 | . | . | CASSLNPGGSNQPQHF | TGCGCCAGCAGCCTCAACCCGGGGGGGAGCAATCAGCCCCAGCATTTT
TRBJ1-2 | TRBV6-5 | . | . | CASSSRPTNYGYTF | TGTGCCAGCAGTTCTAGACCGACTAACTATGGCTACACCTTC
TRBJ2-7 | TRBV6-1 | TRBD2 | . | CASSELVQFSGRAYEQYF | TGTGCCAGCAGTGAACTGGTCCAATTTAGCGGGAGGGCCTACGAGCAGTACTTC
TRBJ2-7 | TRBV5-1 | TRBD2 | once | CASSPGGDNEQYF | TGCGCCAGCAGCCCTGGGGGGGATAACGAGCAGTACTTC
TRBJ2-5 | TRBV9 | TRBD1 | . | CASSVGEGAEETQYF | TGTGCCAGCAGCGTAGGAGAGGGGGCGGAAGAGACCCAGTACTTC
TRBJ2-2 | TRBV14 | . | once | CASRRPGPSLTGELFF | TGTGCCAGCCGGCGGCCAGGGCCATCACTCACCGGGGAGCTGTTTTTT